One and the same sample provided the 32 T cell receptor beta chains below, sequenced in a study of beta chain features in type 1 diabetes. All of the isolated RNA was reverse transcribed, so expressed TCRB transcripts were sequenced. Sequencing used immunoSEQ multiplex PCR; TCRdb keeps in-frame clones, though not all of them. This table has 130,000 or so clones, about 8.7% appearing once. The sequenced material came from central memory CD4+ T cells from blood. The source of these receptors is a man between 18 and 35 years old in good health.

This clone turned up a few times. As DNA, the CDR3 is TGCGCCAGCAGCCCCACAGCACAGGGGGGGGAAAGTTACGAGCAGTACTTC. Translated: CASSPTAQGGESYEQYF. J is TRBJ2-7 and V is TRBV4-3; perhaps TRBD1 as D (8 bases). Trimming stripped 4 bases from V and 4 bases from J, with 23 bases between. The V gene's germline CDR1 is LGHNA and CDR2 YSLEER. This CDR3 has 17 amino acids.

This chain links TRBV4-1 with TRBJ2-5, with 9 bases lining up with TRBD2. CDR1 and CDR2 (germline): MGHRA, YSYEKL. The CDR3 is made up of 17 amino acids. After removal of 0 bases from V and 2 bases from J, the junction contained 7 bases not matched to a gene. CDR3 region: CASSQETAGGPQETQYF. The DNA of the CDR3 is TGCGCCAGCAGCCAAGAGACAGCGGGGGGCCCTCAAGAGACCCAGTACTTC.

This clone was seen more than once but under ten times. The V call is TRBV4-3, the J call TRBJ2-1; 10 nucleotides align to TRBD2. Germline lookup yields CDR1 LGHNA and CDR2 YSLEER. CDR3 length: 15 residues. J lost 2 bases, V lost 5 bases, and 3 bases had no gene match. The CDR3 DNA follows: TGCGCCAGCAGCGAGCGGGGGGGCCCCTACAATGAGCAGTTCTTC. It specifies CASSERGGPYNEQFF.

J is TRBJ2-1 and V is TRBV4-2, with 12 nucleotides matching TRBD2. The germline V gene has CDR1 LGHNA and CDR2 YNFKEQ. The CDR3 loop spans 20 amino acids. The V gene end was trimmed by 0 bases and the J gene end by 2 bases; junction bases not matched to a gene: 11. The CDR3 loop is CASSQESGLAGGRTYNEQFF. The CDR3 coding sequence is TGTGCCAGCAGCCAAGAGAGTGGGCTAGCGGGGGGGCGCACCTACAATGAGCAGTTCTTC.

The rearrangement joins TRBV5-5 to TRBJ1-5; D is ambiguous. The CDR3 loop spans 17 amino acids. The germline V and J ends were trimmed by 0 bases and 7 bases, with 20 bases remaining between them. CDR1 and CDR2 (germline): SGHKS, YYEKEE (reference sequence). The chain's CDR3 is CASSLAGWQAPGQPQHF. CDR3 in DNA: TGTGCCAGCAGCTTGGCGGGGTGGCAGGCCCCGGGACAGCCCCAGCATTTT.

The sample holds one count of this clone. The chain joins TRBV6-1 to TRBJ2-1, with D perhaps matching TRBD2 (7 bases). The CDR3 covers 15 residues. V was clipped by 6 bases and J by 2 bases, with 14 bases between them. Germline assignment: CDR1 MNHNS and CDR2 SASEGT. CDR3 sequence reads: CASRTGGPAYNEQFF. The CDR3 DNA is TGTGCCAGCAGAACCGGGGGGCCCGCCTACAATGAGCAGTTCTTC.

In its sample, this clone was seen a few times. This chain links TRBV5-1 with TRBJ2-7, with TRBD1 matching 7 bases. CDR1 and CDR2 from the germline V gene are SGHRS and YFSETQ. Trimming took 4 bases from V and 1 from J; bases not matched to a gene: 8. The CDR3 covers 15 residues. The CDR3 loop reads CASSGTGDRSYEQYF. CDR3 in DNA: TGCGCCAGCAGCGGGACCGGGGACAGATCCTACGAGCAGTACTTC.

As DNA, the CDR3 is TGTGCCAGCAGAGAGCGGACAGGACGAGCCGGGGAGCTGTTTTTT. This gives the protein CASRERTGRAGELFF. The chain uses TRBV7-2 and TRBJ2-2; 7 nucleotides agree with TRBD1. Germline loops: CDR1 SGHTA, CDR2 FQGNSA. This CDR3 spans 15 amino acids. J was trimmed by 6 bases and V by 6 bases; bases with no gene match: 10.

This clone occurred a few times. The V and J genes are TRBV29-1 and TRBJ1-2; a weak D match, TRBD1 (6 bases). V was cut by 1 base and J by 7 bases, with 13 bases left in between. The germline V gene has CDR1 SQVTM and CDR2 ANQGSEA. The CDR3 contains 13 residues. The CDR3 DNA reads TGCAGCGTTGAAGGAACAGGGTTTGCTGGCTACACCTTC. It translates to CSVEGTGFAGYTF.

This clone has just a few counts. No DNA is shown, since the ends of the CDR3 on it are uncertain; the CDR3 is the one TCRdb lists. The J gene is TRBJ2-1, the V gene TRBV21-1; the tabulated D call, TRBD2, remains unverified against the DNA. TRBV21-1 counts as a pseudogene. 18 amino acids form the CDR3, both terminal residues included. The chain's CDR3 is CASSKWGTGTSVEDEQFF.

In its sample, this clone was seen a few times. The V gene is TRBV18, the J gene TRBJ1-1; D is possibly TRBD1 (5 bases). The CDR3 consists of 15 residues. Trimming removed 4 bases at V and 0 bases at J, with 12 bases between. The germline V gene encodes CDR1 KGHSH and CDR2 LQKENI. CDR3 sequence (DNA): TGTGCCAGCTCACTCCTTGGACAAATGAACACTGAAGCTTTCTTT. Translating it yields CASSLLGQMNTEAFF.

The chain employs TRBV27 and TRBJ2-3; 8 bases map to TRBD2. Losses at the gene ends were 6 bases for V and 3 bases for J; bases not matched to a gene: 8. There are 15 residues in the CDR3. CDR1 MNHEY and CDR2 SMNVEV come from the germline V gene (reference sequence). The CDR3 loop reads CASSGGARGTDTQYF. CDR3 sequence (DNA): TGTGCCAGCAGCGGGGGGGCCAGGGGAACAGATACGCAGTATTTT.

This clone appeared a few times. CDR3 protein: CAISPSGGARETQYF. The CDR3 DNA is TGTGCCATCAGCCCTAGCGGGGGGGCCCGCGAGACCCAGTACTTC. The rearrangement joins TRBV10-3 to TRBJ2-5; 12 bases are a match to TRBD2. J lost 5 bases, V lost 6 bases, and 7 bases had no gene match. Germline values: CDR1 ENHRY, CDR2 SYGVKD. There are 15 residues in the CDR3.

CDR3 residues: CASSPPREGADTQYF. The CDR3 DNA sequence: TGTGCCAGCTCACCACCGAGAGAGGGAGCAGATACGCAGTATTTT. The chain has TRBV18 and TRBJ2-3; the D gene is possibly TRBD2 (5 bases). CDR1 KGHSH and CDR2 LQKENI come from the germline V gene. Trimming took off 0 bases at V and 4 bases at J, with 11 bases between the two ends. This CDR3 region has 15 residues.

This clone has only a few counts. The chain combines TRBV28 with TRBJ2-3; 8 bases map to TRBD2. The CDR3 sequence is 15 residues long. V trimming: 3 bases; J trimming: 11 bases; junction bases outside the gene matches: 13. Germline V gives CDR1 MDHEN, CDR2 SYDVKM. The CDR3: CASSLVPAVGGGQYF. DNA for the CDR3: TGTGCCAGCAGTTTGGTGCCAGCGGTCGGGGGGGGGCAGTATTTT. Full variable domain (remainder filled in from reference TRBV28 and TRBJ2-3): DVKVTQSSRYLVKRTGEKVFLECVQDMDHENMFWYRQDPGLGLRLIYFSYDVKMKEKGDIPEGYSVSREKKERFSLILESASTNQTSMYLCASSLVPAVGGGQYFGPGTRLTVL.

This clone has just a few counts. J is TRBJ2-7 and V is TRBV7-9; maybe TRBD1 (5 bases). Germline V gives CDR1 SEHNR, CDR2 FQNEAQ (reference sequence). This CDR3 is 12 amino acids long. V was clipped by 6 bases and J by 3 bases, with 9 bases between them. DNA for the CDR3: TGTGCCAGCAGGGGGCAGAGCTACGAGCAGTACTTC. Amino acids: CASRGQSYEQYF.

The chain employs TRBV19 and TRBJ1-6; TRBD1 agrees at 7 bases. Per germline, CDR1 LNHDA and CDR2 SQIVND (reference sequence). The CDR3 runs 14 residues. The V segment lost 8 bases and the J segment 9 bases; nucleotides outside the gene matches: 10. For the CDR3, the DNA is TGTGCCAGTCGACAGGGTTTAAGGAGTTCACCCCTCCACTTT. It yields the protein CASRQGLRSSPLHF.

V and J are TRBV30 and TRBJ2-5, with TRBD2 identical over 9 bases. Unmatched junction bases numbered 11, after V lost 4 bases and J lost 5 bases. Germline CDR1 is GTSNPN and CDR2 is SVGIG (reference sequence). The CDR3 is 15 amino acids. CDR3: CAWMLAGASRETQYF. Here the CDR3 DNA reads TGTGCCTGGATGTTAGCGGGGGCCTCCCGGGAGACCCAGTACTTC.

The CDR3 sequence is CASSPGQGIGEQYF. In DNA form, the CDR3 reads TGTGCCAGCAGCCCAGGACAGGGAATAGGGGAGCAGTACTTC. This chain links TRBV7-8 with TRBJ2-7; 8 bases map to TRBD1. CDR1 is SGHVS, CDR2 FQNEAQ, per germline. Trimming at V came to 5 bases and at J to 7 bases, leaving 10 bases not matched to a gene. This CDR3 is 14 amino acids long.

This clone has just a few counts. This chain uses TRBV6-5 with TRBJ2-5, with 8 bases lining up with TRBD2. The CDR3 has 14 amino acids. The germline V gene has CDR1 MNHEY and CDR2 SVGAGI. With 2 bases clipped from V and 3 bases from J, the junction kept 2 bases outside the gene matches. The CDR3: CASSYGTREETQYF. In nucleotides, the CDR3 is TGTGCCAGCAGTTACGGGACTAGAGAAGAGACCCAGTACTTC.

This clone has a handful of counts. The chain joins TRBV2 to TRBJ2-3; tentatively, D is TRBD2 (5 bases). The V end lost 6 bases, the J end lost 0 bases, and 13 bases lay between the germline ends. Germline loops: CDR1 SNHLY, CDR2 FYNNEI. The CDR3 loop spans 15 amino acids. The CDR3 is CASRERAGSTDTQYF. The CDR3, as DNA: TGTGCCAGCAGGGAGAGGGCAGGAAGCACAGATACGCAGTATTTT.

The chain links TRBV9 to TRBJ2-2; 8 bases match TRBD1. Looked up from germline, CDR1 is SGDLS and CDR2 is YYNGEE. The V and J ends lost 6 bases and 6 bases, in that order; junction bases with no gene match: 7. There are 14 residues in the CDR3. CDR3 amino acids: CASKRTGSSGELFF. The CDR3 DNA is TGTGCCAGCAAGCGGACAGGGTCTTCCGGGGAGCTGTTTTTT.

This chain joins TRBV7-2 and TRBJ2-4; D not certain. V shed 5 bases and J shed 2 bases, with 10 bases lying between them. The CDR3 covers 14 residues. Germline loops: CDR1 SGHTA, CDR2 FQGNSA. CDR3 protein: CASSLTTTKNIQYF. CDR3 nucleotide sequence: TGTGCCAGCAGCCTCACTACCACCAAAAACATTCAGTACTTC.

The chain recombines TRBV7-2 with TRBJ1-6, with 8 nucleotides matching TRBD1. Trimming cost V 4 bases and J 7 bases; bases outside gene matches: 3. Germline V CDR1 and CDR2: SGHTA, FQGNSA. This CDR3 is built from 14 residues. In DNA form, the CDR3 reads TGTGCCAGCAGCTCGGACAGGGTAAATTCACCCCTCCACTTT. Translation: CASSSDRVNSPLHF.

The V and J genes are TRBV6-6 and TRBJ2-3; D uncertain. The germline V gene encodes CDR1 MNHNY and CDR2 SVGAGI (reference sequence). V was pared by 6 bases and J by 4 bases, with 11 bases between. The CDR3 is 13 amino acids. CDR3 sequence: CASRGPWSDTQYF. CDR3 nucleotides: TGTGCCAGCAGGGGCCCGTGGTCAGATACGCAGTATTTT.

The gene calls are TRBV10-2 and TRBJ2-7; 9 nucleotides match TRBD1. The CDR3 totals 15 residues. Germline loops: CDR1 WSHSY, CDR2 SAAADI. The J segment lost 6 bases and the V segment lost 8 bases, leaving 14 bases of the junction unmatched. The CDR3 spells CASQPTDRGFLEQYF. For the CDR3, the DNA is TGCGCCAGCCAACCTACCGACAGGGGGTTTCTCGAGCAGTACTTC.

This clone has only a few counts. The chain links TRBV30 to TRBJ2-1; the match to TRBD2 covers 7 bases. CDR1 is GTSNPN and CDR2 is SVGIG in the germline V gene (reference sequence). The ends lost 6 bases at V and 7 bases at J; junction bases unmatched: 6. This CDR3 is built from 12 residues. CDR3: CACQPGGNEQFF. The DNA of the CDR3 is TGTGCCTGCCAACCGGGGGGTAATGAGCAGTTCTTC.

The V call is TRBV19, the J call TRBJ1-6, with 7 nucleotides matching TRBD1. The CDR3 loop spans 13 amino acids. In germline, CDR1 is LNHDA, CDR2 SQIVND (reference sequence). V lost 11 bases to trimming and J lost 4 bases; unmatched junction nucleotides: 5. The CDR3 DNA follows: TGTGCCGTGGGACAGCCTTATAATTCACCCCTCCACTTT. Its protein product is CAVGQPYNSPLHF.

This clone was counted many times. This chain joins TRBV30 and TRBJ2-7; D possibly corresponds to TRBD2 (6 bases). The CDR3 contains 12 residues. Germline CDR1 reads GTSNPN; CDR2 reads SVGIG (reference sequence). Trimming stripped 4 bases from V and 1 base from J, with 8 bases between. The CDR3 DNA reads as TGTGCCTGGACGGCGGGATCCTACGAGCAGTACTTC. Encoded protein: CAWTAGSYEQYF.

This clone has just a few counts. The genes are TRBV7-9 and TRBJ2-3; 10 nucleotides agree with TRBD2. V gave up 5 bases and J gave up 1 base; unmatched junction bases: 3. CDR3 length: 15 residues. The germline gives CDR1 SEHNR, CDR2 FQNEAQ (reference sequence). The DNA for the CDR3 is TGTGCCAGCAGCCTCGGGACTAGCGGCACAGATACGCAGTATTTT. This translates into CASSLGTSGTDTQYF.

This clone was seen a few times. This sequence joins TRBV5-1 and TRBJ2-4; unclear D gene. Deletions cut 0 bases from V and 1 base from J, with 5 bases between. The germline gives CDR1 SGHRS, CDR2 YFSETQ. This CDR3 spans 14 amino acids. The CDR3 bases are TGCGCCAGCAGCTTGGAGGAGGCCAAAAACATTCAGTACTTC. Its protein product is CASSLEEAKNIQYF.

This clone was observed a handful of times. This sequence joins TRBV25-1 and TRBJ2-5; 7 bases align to TRBD2. J lost 6 bases, V lost 2 bases, and 12 bases had no gene match. CDR3 length: 16 amino acids. The germline CDR1 and CDR2 sequences are MGHDK and SYGVNS. The CDR3: CASSERRASGKQTQYF. CDR3 coding DNA: TGTGCCAGCAGTGAACGAAGGGCTAGCGGTAAACAGACCCAGTACTTC.